The table lists the clone carrying this T cell receptor (beta chain) with a few counts. The data were taken from a study of T-cell memory formation after mild COVID-19. TCRdb re-called the 5' RACE reads through MiXCR, storing one row per CDR3 protein. The repertoire consists of 400,000 to 450,000 distinct CDR3 sequences, with 15% to 20% occurring once and the leading ten covering roughly 21%. This CDR3 has 16 residues. J lost 6 bases, V lost 0 bases, and 9 bases had no gene match. CDR1 and CDR2 from the germline V gene are LNHNV and YYDKDF (reference sequence). This chain connects TRBV15 to TRBJ2-7, with TRBD1 matching over 9 bases. Sequencing was performed on PBMCs or a T cell subset sorted from them (not recorded which). The clonotype originates from a man aged 18 to 29 who had mild COVID-19 (a few samples of this study predate the infection). Cell type and time point are not known. The CDR3 region is CATSRDLRDRVGEQYF. The CDR3 bases are TGTGCCACCAGCAGAGATCTCCGGGACAGGGTAGGCGAGCAGTACTTC.